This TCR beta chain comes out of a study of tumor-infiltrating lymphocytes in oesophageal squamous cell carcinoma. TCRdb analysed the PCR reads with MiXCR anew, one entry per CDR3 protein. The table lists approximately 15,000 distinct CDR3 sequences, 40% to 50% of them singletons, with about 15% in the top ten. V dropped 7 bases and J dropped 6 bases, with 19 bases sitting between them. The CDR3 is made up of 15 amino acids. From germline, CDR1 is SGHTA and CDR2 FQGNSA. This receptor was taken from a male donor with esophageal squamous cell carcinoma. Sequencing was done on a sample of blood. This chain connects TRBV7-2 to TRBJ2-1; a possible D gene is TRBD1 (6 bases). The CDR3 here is CASKSTNTRGNEQFF. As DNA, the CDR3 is TGTGCCAGCAAAAGCACAAATACCAGGGGCAATGAGCAGTTCTTC.